One sample yielded the 32 T cell receptor beta chains listed below, sequenced in a study of T cell responses to AZD1222 COVID-19 vaccine (TCRdb year 2021). The library relied on the immunoSEQ multiplex PCR assay. TCRdb took this table from immuneACCESS and kept in-frame rearrangements with V and J called. Such tables lack part of the clones; where checked against another copy, unresolved V genes explain under half of the gap, and the rest is unexplained. Across this sample there are roughly 100,000 clones, with about 88% seen only once. The leading ten clones occupy 13% of the sample. The sample's time point label, decoded: baseline before first vaccination. The specimen was peripheral blood, collected on day 0 of AZD1222 vaccination. The origin of the receptors is an adult in good health.

The rearrangement links TRBV7-2 to TRBJ2-7, with D hard to call. CDR3 length equals 11 residues. Trimming stripped 2 bases from V and 6 bases from J, with 5 bases between. CDR1 and CDR2 (germline): SGHTA, FQGNSA. The CDR3 loop reads CASSLRREQYF. CDR3 nucleotides: TGTGCCAGCAGCTTAAGGCGCGAGCAGTACTTC.

This sequence joins TRBV9 and TRBJ2-2; 13 bases fit TRBD2. The junction had 2 bases not matched to a gene; V was cut back by 0 bases and J by 6 bases. CDR1 is SGDLS, CDR2 YYNGEE, per germline. The CDR3 is made up of 16 amino acids. CDR3 nucleotides: TGTGCCAGCAGCGTAGAAACTAGCGGGGGGGCCGGGGAGCTGTTTTTT. Protein product: CASSVETSGGAGELFF.

This sequence joins TRBV27 and TRBJ1-5; possible D gene TRBD1, 5 bases. Germline V gene data show CDR1 as MNHEY and CDR2 as SMNVEV (reference sequence). Trimming removed 7 bases from V and 5 bases from J, with 18 bases in between. The CDR3 length is 15 residues. This CDR3 is CASTPVGGTHQPQHF. For the CDR3, the DNA is TGTGCCAGCACCCCTGTGGGGGGAACCCATCAGCCCCAGCATTTT.

The count of this clone is one. The chain recombines TRBV29-1 with TRBJ2-1; the match to TRBD1 covers 8 bases. From germline, CDR1 is SQVTM and CDR2 ANQGSEA. This CDR3 region has 12 residues. V lost 6 bases and J lost 3; bases outside the gene matches: 1. The CDR3 loop reads CSVGTGYNEQFF. The CDR3 nucleotides read TGCAGCGTAGGGACAGGCTACAATGAGCAGTTCTTC.

The chain employs TRBV24-1 and TRBJ2-5; 8 bases map to TRBD2. Germline V lookup: CDR1 KGHDR, CDR2 SFDVKD. The junction had 2 bases not matched to a gene; V was cut back by 4 bases and J by 5 bases. The CDR3 sequence is 13 residues long. The CDR3 reads CATSEPGGETQYF. In DNA form, the CDR3 reads TGTGCCACCAGTGAGCCGGGGGGGGAGACCCAGTACTTC.

V gene TRBV9 combines with J gene TRBJ1-6; D unresolved. CDR3 length equals 16 residues. Germline V CDR1 and CDR2: SGDLS, YYNGEE. The germline V and J ends were trimmed by 3 bases and 0 bases, with 10 bases remaining between them. DNA of the CDR3: TGTGCCAGCAGCGCTACACCCGGCTCCTATAATTCACCCCTCCACTTT. This gives the protein CASSATPGSYNSPLHF.

The chain employs TRBV19 and TRBJ1-2; D unclear. The V end lost 7 bases, the J end lost 2 bases, and 14 bases lay between the germline ends. CDR3 size: 14 residues. Germline-derived CDR1 and CDR2 are LNHDA and SQIVND (reference sequence). The CDR3 DNA follows: TGTGCCAGTACCAGAGGCCGGAACAACTATGGCTACACCTTC. Its protein is CASTRGRNNYGYTF.

The J gene is TRBJ2-2, the V gene TRBV2; D perhaps matches TRBD1 (7 bases). Germline CDR1 reads SNHLY; CDR2 reads FYNNEI. This CDR3 has 18 residues. The V and J ends lost 3 bases and 4 bases respectively, with 21 bases between them. The CDR3 is CASSDEAGGRPGTGELFF. The CDR3 coding sequence is TGTGCCAGCAGTGATGAGGCAGGGGGGCGACCGGGCACCGGGGAGCTGTTTTTT.

The V gene is TRBV10-1, the J gene TRBJ1-5, with D uncertain. Deletions cut 4 bases from V and 9 bases from J, with 7 bases between. Germline CDR1 reads WNHNN; CDR2 reads SYGVQD (reference sequence). The CDR3 is made up of 11 amino acids. The CDR3 loop is CASSVCWPQHF. CDR3 in DNA: TGCGCCAGCAGTGTTTGCTGGCCCCAGCATTTT.

The CDR3 nucleotides read TGTGCCTGGAGTACGGATCCCAATGAAAAACTGTTTTTT. It codes for CAWSTDPNEKLFF. This sequence joins TRBV30 and TRBJ1-4; D is unclear. Per germline, CDR1 GTSNPN and CDR2 SVGIG (reference sequence). The CDR3 loop spans 13 amino acids. V lost 2 bases and J 5 bases, leaving 9 bases between the germline ends.

The rearrangement joins TRBV19 to TRBJ1-1; D unresolved. Germline CDR1 LNHDA, CDR2 SQIVND (reference sequence). This CDR3 is built from 14 residues. V dropped 3 bases and J dropped 1 base, with 9 bases sitting between them. CDR3 in DNA: TGTGCCAGTAGTATTGGACTCTCGAACACTGAAGCTTTCTTT. Protein product: CASSIGLSNTEAFF.

The chain couples TRBV5-1 to TRBJ1-3; unclear D gene. Germline V gene data show CDR1 as SGHRS and CDR2 as YFSETQ. Trimming left V 4 bases short and J 0 bases short, with 8 bases between. The length of the CDR3 is 14 residues. DNA of the CDR3: TGCGCCAGCAGCAGGGAATTCTCTGGAAACACCATATATTTT. This encodes CASSREFSGNTIYF.

This clone was detected ten times or more. V gene TRBV6-2 or TRBV6-3 combines with J gene TRBJ1-5; TRBD1 is a possible D gene (6 bases). The length of the CDR3 is 17 residues. Germline V gene data show CDR1 as MNHEY and CDR2 as SVGEGT. V was clipped by 4 bases and J by 4 bases, with 20 bases between them. The CDR3 nucleotides are TGTGCCAGCAGTTTAGACCCCGGGGGGCATTGGAATCAGCCCCAGCATTTT. It translates to CASSLDPGGHWNQPQHF.

This chain uses TRBV28 with TRBJ1-2, with D maybe TRBD1 (6 bases). The CDR3 loop spans 15 amino acids. CDR1 is MDHEN and CDR2 is SYDVKM in the germline V gene. Deletions cut 6 bases from V and 5 bases from J, with 19 bases between. CDR3 protein: CASSSQLGAGYGYTF. The DNA of the CDR3 is TGTGCCAGCAGCTCGCAATTGGGGGCAGGATATGGCTACACCTTC.

This clone was seen only a few times. This chain joins TRBV19 and TRBJ1-6, with 7 bases that match TRBD1. Looked up from germline, CDR1 is LNHDA and CDR2 is SQIVND (reference sequence). The CDR3 spans 15 residues. Trimming took 5 bases from V and 2 from J; bases not matched to a gene: 3. CDR3: CASSEGATYNSPLHF. CDR3 in DNA: TGTGCCAGTAGTGAGGGGGCCACCTATAATTCACCCCTCCACTTT.

The chain carries TRBV4-2 and TRBJ1-5; D uncertain. From germline, CDR1 is LGHNA and CDR2 YNFKEQ. The CDR3 runs 15 residues. V shed 1 base and J shed 4 bases, with 11 bases lying between them. Written as DNA, the CDR3 is TGTGCCAGCAGCCAAGGAAGAGGAGGGAATCAGCCCCAGCATTTT. This codes for CASSQGRGGNQPQHF.

The chain has TRBV7-7 and TRBJ2-2, with TRBD2 matching over 11 bases. Germline loops: CDR1 SSHAT, CDR2 FNYEAQ (reference sequence). This CDR3 has 17 amino acids. V was pared by 5 bases and J by 1 base, with 6 bases of the junction left unmatched. For the CDR3, the DNA is TGTGCCAGCAGCCCGCTAGCGGGGGGCGTGAACACCGGGGAGCTGTTTTTT. Translation: CASSPLAGGVNTGELFF.

V usage is TRBV5-4 and J usage is TRBJ1-2, with TRBD1 matching over 7 bases. The CDR3 runs to 14 residues. Germline CDR1 and CDR2: SGHNT and YYREEE (reference sequence). Trimming cost V 4 bases and J 2 bases; bases outside gene matches: 5. The CDR3 loop is CASSGRQGNYGYTF. The CDR3 nucleotides read TGTGCCAGCAGCGGTCGACAGGGCAACTATGGCTACACCTTC.

The chain combines TRBV2 with TRBJ1-5; D is ambiguous. The germline V gene encodes CDR1 SNHLY and CDR2 FYNNEI. Trimming removed 0 bases from V and 15 bases from J, with 15 bases in between. The CDR3 has 13 residues. The CDR3 DNA sequence: TGTGCCAGCAGTGAAGCGCGTTCAGCCCCCTCGCATTTT. Its protein product is CASSEARSAPSHF.

The chain uses TRBV7-2 and TRBJ1-3, with D tentatively TRBD1 (5 bases). The germline V gene has CDR1 SGHTA and CDR2 FQGNSA. This CDR3 spans 16 amino acids. Trimming removed 1 base at V and 4 bases at J, with 14 bases between. CDR3 in DNA: TGTGCCAGCAGCTTAGAGGGACCCGGGGCAGGAAACACCATATATTTT. Translated: CASSLEGPGAGNTIYF.

The genes are TRBV7-3 and TRBJ1-1; D call uncertain. V was clipped by 5 bases and J by 6 bases, with 13 bases between them. The CDR3 is 13 amino acids. The germline CDR1 and CDR2 sequences are SGHTA and FQGTGA. The CDR3 sequence is CASSLDRYAEAFF. The DNA of the CDR3 is TGTGCCAGCAGCCTGGACCGTTATGCTGAAGCTTTCTTT. The whole variable domain, filled in from reference TRBV7-3 and TRBJ1-1, reads GAGVSQTPSNKVTEKGKYVELRCDPISGHTALYWYRQSLGQGPEFLIYFQGTGAADDSGLPNDRFFAVRPEGSVSTLKIQRTERGDSAVYLCASSLDRYAEAFFGQGTRLTVV.

The rearrangement links TRBV4-2 to TRBJ2-2; 8 nucleotides line up with TRBD1. With V trimmed by 4 bases and J by 7 bases, 5 bases remained unmatched. Germline loops: CDR1 LGHNA, CDR2 YNFKEQ. The CDR3 is 14 residues long. CDR3: CASSRDRGSGELFF. DNA of the CDR3: TGTGCCAGCAGCCGCGACAGGGGCAGCGGGGAGCTGTTTTTT.

The chain carries TRBV9 and TRBJ1-2; the match to TRBD1 covers 8 bases. V dropped 1 base and J dropped 6; count of bases not matched to a gene: 5. The V gene's germline CDR1 is SGDLS and CDR2 YYNGEE. The CDR3 length is 14 residues. The CDR3 DNA follows: TGTGCCAGCAGCGTAAACGGACAGGGCAATGGCTACACCTTC. Protein product: CASSVNGQGNGYTF.

This clone was seen once. This chain joins TRBV3-1 (or the pseudogene TRBV3-2) and TRBJ2-3; D not certain. Germline values: CDR1 LGHDT, CDR2 YNNKEL (reference sequence). There are 19 residues in the CDR3. V was pared by 0 bases and J by 0 bases, with 19 bases between. The CDR3 loop reads CASSQEATRTSLSTDTQYF. In DNA form, the CDR3 reads TGTGCCAGCAGCCAAGAGGCGACAAGGACCAGTCTTAGCACAGATACGCAGTATTTT.

This chain uses TRBV4-2 with TRBJ1-4; D possibly corresponds to TRBD1 (6 bases). V lost 2 bases to trimming and J lost 7 bases, with 14 bases between them. CDR1 and CDR2 (germline): LGHNA, YNFKEQ. The CDR3 spans 15 residues. This chain's CDR3 is CASSQQTGLSEKLFF. The CDR3 nucleotides are TGTGCCAGCAGCCAACAGACAGGATTAAGTGAAAAACTGTTTTTT.

The CDR3 here is CASSVVAGGSREQFF. Written as DNA, the CDR3 is TGTGCCAGCAGCGTAGTAGCGGGGGGCTCCAGGGAGCAGTTCTTC. V and J are TRBV9 and TRBJ2-1; 10 bases agree with TRBD2. V trimming: 0 bases; J trimming: 10 bases; junction bases outside the gene matches: 7. The CDR3 runs to 15 residues. The germline V gene encodes CDR1 SGDLS and CDR2 YYNGEE.

This chain connects TRBV6-5 to TRBJ2-7, with D perhaps matching TRBD1 (6 bases). This CDR3 comprises 14 residues. The germline V gene encodes CDR1 MNHEY and CDR2 SVGAGI. Trimming pared 7 bases from V and 5 bases from J, leaving 18 bases between. CDR3 protein: CASTTETTGNEQYF. CDR3 DNA sequence: TGTGCCAGCACTACCGAAACTACAGGGAACGAGCAGTACTTC.

The V gene is TRBV9, the J gene TRBJ2-5, with D perhaps matching TRBD2 (5 bases). The V gene's germline CDR1 is SGDLS and CDR2 YYNGEE. V was pared by 0 bases and J by 4 bases, with 13 bases between. The CDR3 is made up of 15 amino acids. In DNA form, the CDR3 reads TGTGCCAGCAGCGTAGCAGGACTGTTGGGAGAGACCCAGTACTTC. Encoded protein: CASSVAGLLGETQYF.

This rearrangement joins TRBV6-4 to TRBJ2-5; D possibly uses TRBD1 or TRBD2 (5 bases each). CDR1 is MRHNA and CDR2 is SNTAGT in the germline V gene. The V end was cut by 3 bases, the J end by 4 bases, with 15 bases between. CDR3 size: 15 residues. CDR3 protein: CASSEAGTQGETQYF. The DNA of the CDR3 is TGTGCCAGCAGTGAAGCCGGGACCCAGGGAGAGACCCAGTACTTC.

Comments on this clone: This sample includes further DNA sequences coding for the same CDR3. The J gene is TRBJ2-5, the V gene TRBV5-4, with unresolved D. Germline CDR1 is SGHNT and CDR2 is YYREEE (reference sequence). V lost 2 bases, J lost 3 bases, and 2 bases lay in between. This CDR3 region has 11 residues. CDR3 in amino acids: CASSLEETQYF. The DNA of the CDR3 is TGTGCCAGCAGCTTAGAAGAGACCCAGTACTTC.

The chain has TRBV4-1 and TRBJ2-2, with D possibly being TRBD2 (5 bases). The CDR3 loop spans 15 amino acids. Trimming pared 0 bases from V and 8 bases from J, leaving 13 bases between. Germline V CDR1 and CDR2: MGHRA, YSYEKL. The CDR3 is CASSQDLGVLGELFF. CDR3 in DNA: TGCGCCAGCAGCCAAGATCTCGGGGTTCTGGGGGAGCTGTTTTTT.

The chain couples TRBV2 to TRBJ1-1; D is undetermined. The CDR3 length is 16 residues. V was shortened by 0 bases and J by 1 base, with 12 bases between the two germline ends. CDR1 SNHLY and CDR2 FYNNEI come from the germline V gene. DNA for the CDR3: TGTGCCAGCAGTGAAGCGCTTATCGGGGAGAACACTGAAGCTTTCTTT. Encoded protein: CASSEALIGENTEAFF.